The clone carrying this T cell receptor beta chain was picked up many times. Libraries were prepared by immunoSEQ multiplex PCR; TCRdb keeps only in-frame clonotypes and omits some of them. There are approximately 66,000 clones in the sample; about 73% occur only once, and over 20% lies in the top ten. This entry comes from a study of blood T cell repertoires in COVID-19. There are 15 residues in the CDR3. Germline lookup yields CDR1 LGHNA and CDR2 YNFKEQ. The trim removed 2 bases at V and 5 bases at J, leaving 2 bases unmatched. The clonotype comes from a man between 60 and 70 years old with acute or convalescent COVID-19. This rearrangement joins TRBV4-2 to TRBJ2-4; 11 bases agree with TRBD1. What was sequenced was peripheral blood. Here the CDR3 DNA reads TGTGCCAGCAGCCAACCGGGACAGGGGGAAAACATTCAGTACTTC. It translates to CASSQPGQGENIQYF.